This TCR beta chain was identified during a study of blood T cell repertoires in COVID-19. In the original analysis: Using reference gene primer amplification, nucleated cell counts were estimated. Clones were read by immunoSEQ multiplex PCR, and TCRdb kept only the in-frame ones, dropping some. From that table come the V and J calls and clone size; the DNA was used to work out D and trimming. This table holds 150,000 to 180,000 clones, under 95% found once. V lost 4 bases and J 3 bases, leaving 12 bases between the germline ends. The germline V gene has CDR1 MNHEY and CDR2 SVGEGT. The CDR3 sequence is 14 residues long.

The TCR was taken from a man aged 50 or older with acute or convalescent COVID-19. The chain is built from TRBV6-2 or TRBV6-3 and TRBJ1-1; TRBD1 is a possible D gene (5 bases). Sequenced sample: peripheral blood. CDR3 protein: CASSWRGWYTEAFF. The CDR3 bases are TGTGCCAGCAGTTGGCGGGGCTGGTACACTGAAGCTTTCTTT.